Below, one T cell receptor (beta chain) is given with its context. Its antigen is currently unknown. TCR beta cDNA libraries had unique molecular identifiers. T cells numbering 1 to 10 million yielded cDNA molecules that totaled approximately 500,000. Each CDR3 protein is one row after TCRdb ran MiXCR on the PCR reads. The sample yields some 500,000 distinct CDR3 sequences, roughly 45% seen once. The data are from a study of post-analysis software for immune sequencing data. Across the whole study: Recorded subtypes: relapsing-remitting, secondary progressive, progressive-relapsing; some patients unannotated. Whole-study results and caveats: Patients had higher frequencies than controls of about five TRBV segments, including TRBV5-6, TRBV5-1 and TRBV20-1. Patients with multiple sclerosis recorded significantly lower normalized Chao1 diversity than controls, the study found. Strong co-clustering by F measure linked samples that shared a preparation batch.

The CDR3 sequence is 16 residues long. Germline CDR1 and CDR2: MNHNY and SVGAGI (reference sequence). The trim removed 4 bases at V and 2 bases at J, leaving 4 bases unmatched. The chain couples TRBV6-6 to TRBJ2-3, with TRBD2 identical over 12 bases. This clonotype was obtained from a girl under 18 with multiple sclerosis. The sequencing input was blood. The CDR3 region has the DNA TGTGCCAGCAGTTGGACTAGCGGGAACCCCACAGATACGCAGTATTTT. As protein: CASSWTSGNPTDTQYF.